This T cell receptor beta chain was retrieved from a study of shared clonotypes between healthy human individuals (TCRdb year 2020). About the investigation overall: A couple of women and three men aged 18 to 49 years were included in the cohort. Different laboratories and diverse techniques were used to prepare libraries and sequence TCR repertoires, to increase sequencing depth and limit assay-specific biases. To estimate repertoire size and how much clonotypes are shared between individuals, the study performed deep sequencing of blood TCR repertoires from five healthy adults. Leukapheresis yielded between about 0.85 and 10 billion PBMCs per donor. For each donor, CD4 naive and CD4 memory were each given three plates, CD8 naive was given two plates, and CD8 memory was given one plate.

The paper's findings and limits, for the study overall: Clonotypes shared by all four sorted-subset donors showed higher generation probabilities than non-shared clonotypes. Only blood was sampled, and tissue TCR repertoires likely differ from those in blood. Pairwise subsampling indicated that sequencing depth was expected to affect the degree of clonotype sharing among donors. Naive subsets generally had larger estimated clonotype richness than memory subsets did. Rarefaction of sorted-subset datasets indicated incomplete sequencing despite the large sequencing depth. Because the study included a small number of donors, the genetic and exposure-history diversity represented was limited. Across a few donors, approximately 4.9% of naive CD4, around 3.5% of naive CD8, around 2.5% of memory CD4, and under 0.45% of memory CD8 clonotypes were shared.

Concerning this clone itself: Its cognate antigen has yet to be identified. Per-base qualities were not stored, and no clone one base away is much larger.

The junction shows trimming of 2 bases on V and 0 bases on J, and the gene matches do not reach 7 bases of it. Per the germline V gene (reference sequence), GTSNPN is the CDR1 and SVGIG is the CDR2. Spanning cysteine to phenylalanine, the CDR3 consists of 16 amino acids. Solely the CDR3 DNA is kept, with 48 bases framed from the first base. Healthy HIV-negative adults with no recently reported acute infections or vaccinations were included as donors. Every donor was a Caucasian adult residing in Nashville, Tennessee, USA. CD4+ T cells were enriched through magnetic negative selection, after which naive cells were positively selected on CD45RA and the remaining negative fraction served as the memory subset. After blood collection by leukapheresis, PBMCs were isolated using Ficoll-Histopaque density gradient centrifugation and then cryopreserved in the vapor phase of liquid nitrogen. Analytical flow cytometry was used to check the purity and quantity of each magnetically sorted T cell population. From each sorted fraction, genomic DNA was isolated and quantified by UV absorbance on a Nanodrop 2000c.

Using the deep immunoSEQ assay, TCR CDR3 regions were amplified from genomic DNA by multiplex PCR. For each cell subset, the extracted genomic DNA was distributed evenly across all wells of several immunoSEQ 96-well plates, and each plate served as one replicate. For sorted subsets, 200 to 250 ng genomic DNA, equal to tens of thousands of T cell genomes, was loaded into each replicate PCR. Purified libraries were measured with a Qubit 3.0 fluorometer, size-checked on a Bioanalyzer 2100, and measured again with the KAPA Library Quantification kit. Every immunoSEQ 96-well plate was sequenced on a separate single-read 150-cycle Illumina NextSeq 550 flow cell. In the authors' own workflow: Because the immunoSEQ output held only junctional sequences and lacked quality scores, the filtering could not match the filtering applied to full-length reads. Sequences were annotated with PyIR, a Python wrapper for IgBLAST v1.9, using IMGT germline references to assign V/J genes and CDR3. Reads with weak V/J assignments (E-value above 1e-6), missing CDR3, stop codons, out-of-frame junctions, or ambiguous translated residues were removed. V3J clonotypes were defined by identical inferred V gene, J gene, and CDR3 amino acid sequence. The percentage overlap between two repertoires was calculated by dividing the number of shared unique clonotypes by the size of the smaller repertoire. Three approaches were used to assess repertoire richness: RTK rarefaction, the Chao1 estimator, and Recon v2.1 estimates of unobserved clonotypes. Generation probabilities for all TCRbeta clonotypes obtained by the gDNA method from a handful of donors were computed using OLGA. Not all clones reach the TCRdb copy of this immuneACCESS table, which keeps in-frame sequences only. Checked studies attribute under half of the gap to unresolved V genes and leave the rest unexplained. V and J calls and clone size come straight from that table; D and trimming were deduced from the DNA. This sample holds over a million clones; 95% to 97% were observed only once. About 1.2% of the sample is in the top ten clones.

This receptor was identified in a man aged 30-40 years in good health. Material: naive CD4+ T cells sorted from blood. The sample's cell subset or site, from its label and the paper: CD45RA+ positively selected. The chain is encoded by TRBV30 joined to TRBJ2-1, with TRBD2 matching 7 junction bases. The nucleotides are TGTGCCTGGAGTTTCTTTGGCGGGAGCTCCTACAATGAGCAGTTCTTC. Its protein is CAWSFFGGSSYNEQFF.